This T cell receptor (beta chain) was sequenced for a study of CD8 T cells in ankylosing spondylitis. Whole-study results and caveats: Ankylosing spondylitis blood appeared to be characterized by a TCR beta motif of 7 to 9 highly homologous variants. According to the report, clones linked to the disease were significantly enriched in matched synovial fluid samples taken from ankylosing spondylitis patients.

MiXCR, applied by TCRdb to the 5' RACE reads, yields one record per CDR3 protein. Among 450,000 to 550,000 distinct CDR3 sequences, approximately 5.3% were seen once, and the ten largest hold under 4.5%. This clonotype was picked up many times. What it binds is unknown. The CDR3 length is 16 residues. With 2 bases removed from V and 8 bases from J, the gap between germline ends came to 18 bases. Germline V gene data show CDR1 as MNHEY and CDR2 as SVGEGT. What was sequenced was blood, either unsorted or a sorted T cell fraction (not recorded which). The chain links TRBV6-2 or TRBV6-3 to TRBJ1-4; maybe TRBD1 (6 bases). The source of this sequence is a male donor with ankylosing spondylitis. The CDR3 region is CASSYPPGQRNEKLFF. In DNA, the CDR3 is TGTGCCAGCAGTTACCCGCCGGGACAACGGAACGAAAAACTGTTTTTT.